A selection of T cell receptor beta chains follows, all from one sample in a study of CD8+ T cells in alopecia areata. The method was immunoSEQ multiplex PCR; TCRdb's version includes in-frame clones alone and lacks a portion of them. The table shows approximately 210,000 clones, with less than 65% occurring only once. Sample: CD4+ T cells sorted from blood, taken at week 4, from a patient treated with tofacitinib. The receptors were sampled from a human donor with alopecia areata. Both conserved end residues are part of each CDR3. Fields, in order: clone size, D gene, CDR3 length, J gene, V gene, CDR3 DNA, CDR3 protein. A D gene is named only where the DNA matches it firmly. Some rows mark clone size as missing; the rest say once, few, many or name a class of expanded clone.

abundance: -; d_gene: -; len: 16; j_gene: TRBJ2-1; v_gene: TRBV4-1; CDR3nt: TGCGCCAGCAGCCAAGACTACTCCGGTCCCTACAATGAGCAGTTCTTC; CDR3aa: CASSQDYSGPYNEQFF
abundance: -; d_gene: TRBD1; len: 15; j_gene: TRBJ1-1; v_gene: TRBV18; CDR3nt: TGTGCCAGCTCATCATCGGGACAGATCAACACTGAAGCTTTCTTT; CDR3aa: CASSSSGQINTEAFF
abundance: -; d_gene: -; len: 11; j_gene: TRBJ1-1; v_gene: TRBV11-1; CDR3nt: TGTGCCAGCAGCTTCGCCACTGAAGCTTTCTTT; CDR3aa: CASSFATEAFF
abundance: once; d_gene: TRBD2; len: 15; j_gene: TRBJ2-7; v_gene: TRBV7-9; CDR3nt: TGTGCCAGCAGCTCCCTTAGCGGGGGCTCCTACGAGCAGTACTTC; CDR3aa: CASSSLSGGSYEQYF
abundance: few; d_gene: -; len: 12; j_gene: TRBJ2-7; v_gene: TRBV5-1; CDR3nt: TGCGCCAGCAGCCCGGTAGGGTACGAGCAGTACTTC; CDR3aa: CASSPVGYEQYF
abundance: -; d_gene: -; len: 13; j_gene: TRBJ1-1; v_gene: TRBV2; CDR3nt: TGTGCCAGCAGTGCCTCAGGGGTAACTGAAGCTTTCTTT; CDR3aa: CASSASGVTEAFF
abundance: -; d_gene: TRBD1; len: 15; j_gene: TRBJ1-2; v_gene: TRBV5-1; CDR3nt: TGCGCCAGCAGCTCGGGACAGGGAAGAGGATATGGCTACACCTTC; CDR3aa: CASSSGQGRGYGYTF
abundance: -; d_gene: -; len: 15; j_gene: TRBJ1-1; v_gene: TRBV18; CDR3nt: TGTGCCAGCTCACCACCCAGGTCCGAGAACACTGAAGCTTTCTTT; CDR3aa: CASSPPRSENTEAFF
abundance: -; d_gene: -; len: 14; j_gene: TRBJ2-5; v_gene: TRBV30; CDR3nt: TGTGCCTGGAGTCACTCCGGGATCCAAGAGACCCAGTACTTC; CDR3aa: CAWSHSGIQETQYF
abundance: few; d_gene: -; len: 21; j_gene: TRBJ1-6; v_gene: TRBV21-1; CDR3nt: TGTGCCAGCAGCAATTTGAACTGTGGGAGCGGGACAAAAACCTATAATTCACCCCTCCACTTT; CDR3aa: CASSNLNCGSGTKTYNSPLHF
abundance: -; d_gene: -; len: 14; j_gene: TRBJ2-7; v_gene: TRBV7-2; CDR3nt: TGTGCCAGCAGCTTAGCCTGGGGACTCTACGAGCAGTACTTC; CDR3aa: CASSLAWGLYEQYF
abundance: -; d_gene: -; len: 13; j_gene: TRBJ1-2; v_gene: TRBV7-2; CDR3nt: TGTGCCAGCAGCTTACGAGGGCAGCAAGGCTACACCTTC; CDR3aa: CASSLRGQQGYTF
abundance: -; d_gene: -; len: 15; j_gene: TRBJ2-3; v_gene: TRBV7-2; CDR3nt: TGTGCCAGCAGCCTTGGGGGAACTAATTCAGATACGCAGTATTTT; CDR3aa: CASSLGGTNSDTQYF
abundance: -; d_gene: TRBD1; len: 16; j_gene: TRBJ2-7; v_gene: TRBV5-1; CDR3nt: TGCGCCAGCAGCCCAGTTCCGGGACAGGGGGCGCTCGAGCAGTACTTC; CDR3aa: CASSPVPGQGALEQYF
abundance: -; d_gene: -; len: 14; j_gene: TRBJ2-5; v_gene: TRBV7-7; CDR3nt: TGTGCTAGCAGCTCCTCAGGGGGGGACGAGACCCAGTACTTC; CDR3aa: CASSSSGGDETQYF
abundance: -; d_gene: -; len: 13; j_gene: TRBJ2-7; v_gene: TRBV7-7; CDR3nt: TGTGCTAGCAGCCACTCAGGGATCGACGAGCAGTACTTC; CDR3aa: CASSHSGIDEQYF
abundance: -; d_gene: -; len: 15; j_gene: TRBJ1-2; v_gene: TRBV27; CDR3nt: TGTGCCAGCAGTTTAACTCTCGGAACTCCCTATGGCTACACCTTC; CDR3aa: CASSLTLGTPYGYTF
abundance: few; d_gene: -; len: 14; j_gene: TRBJ2-7; v_gene: TRBV9; CDR3nt: TGTGCCAGCAGCCCCCGACAGTACTCCTACGAGCAGTACTTC; CDR3aa: CASSPRQYSYEQYF
abundance: -; d_gene: TRBD1; len: 16; j_gene: TRBJ2-6; v_gene: TRBV7-2; CDR3nt: TGTGCCAGCAGCTGGACAGGGCGCACTGGGGCCAACGTCCTGACTTTC; CDR3aa: CASSWTGRTGANVLTF
abundance: -; d_gene: -; len: 14; j_gene: TRBJ2-3; v_gene: TRBV5-1; CDR3nt: TGCGCCAGCAGCTTGGAGGGGGGCACAGATACGCAGTATTTT; CDR3aa: CASSLEGGTDTQYF
abundance: -; d_gene: -; len: 15; j_gene: TRBJ2-3; v_gene: TRBV5-6; CDR3nt: TGTGCCAGCAGCGAAGACGGGGGGCGCACAGATACGCAGTATTTT; CDR3aa: CASSEDGGRTDTQYF
abundance: -; d_gene: -; len: 13; j_gene: TRBJ1-6; v_gene: TRBV4-3; CDR3nt: TGCGCCAGCAGCCAAGATTATAATTCACCCCTCCACTTT; CDR3aa: CASSQDYNSPLHF
abundance: -; d_gene: TRBD2; len: 16; j_gene: TRBJ2-7; v_gene: TRBV27; CDR3nt: TGTGCCAGCAGTGCCCCTAGCGGGGGGTCTCCTGGCGAGCAGTACTTC; CDR3aa: CASSAPSGGSPGEQYF
abundance: -; d_gene: -; len: 14; j_gene: TRBJ2-6; v_gene: TRBV25-1; CDR3nt: TGTGCCAGCAGTGACAGCTCTGGGGCCAACGTCCTGACTTTC; CDR3aa: CASSDSSGANVLTF
abundance: few; d_gene: TRBD2; len: 15; j_gene: TRBJ2-1; v_gene: TRBV5-6; CDR3nt: TGTGCCAGCAGCCTCCCGGGACTAGGTTACAATGAGCAGTTCTTC; CDR3aa: CASSLPGLGYNEQFF